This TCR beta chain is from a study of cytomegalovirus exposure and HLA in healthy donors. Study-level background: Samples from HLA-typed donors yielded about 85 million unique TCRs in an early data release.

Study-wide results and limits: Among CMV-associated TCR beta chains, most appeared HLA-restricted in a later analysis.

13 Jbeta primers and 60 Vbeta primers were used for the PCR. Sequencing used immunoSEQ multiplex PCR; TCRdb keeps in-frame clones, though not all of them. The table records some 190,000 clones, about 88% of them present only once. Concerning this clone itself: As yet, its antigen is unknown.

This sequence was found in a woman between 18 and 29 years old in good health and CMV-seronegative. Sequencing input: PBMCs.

CDR3 region: CASSQTSSGNTIYF. The CDR3 DNA reads TGTGCCAGCAGCCAGACTTCCTCTGGAAACACCATATATTTT. The V gene is TRBV4-2, the J gene TRBJ1-3; D unclear. The V gene's germline CDR1 is LGHNA and CDR2 YNFKEQ. The CDR3 sequence is 14 residues long. The germline V and J ends were trimmed by 3 bases and 0 bases, with 6 bases remaining between them.